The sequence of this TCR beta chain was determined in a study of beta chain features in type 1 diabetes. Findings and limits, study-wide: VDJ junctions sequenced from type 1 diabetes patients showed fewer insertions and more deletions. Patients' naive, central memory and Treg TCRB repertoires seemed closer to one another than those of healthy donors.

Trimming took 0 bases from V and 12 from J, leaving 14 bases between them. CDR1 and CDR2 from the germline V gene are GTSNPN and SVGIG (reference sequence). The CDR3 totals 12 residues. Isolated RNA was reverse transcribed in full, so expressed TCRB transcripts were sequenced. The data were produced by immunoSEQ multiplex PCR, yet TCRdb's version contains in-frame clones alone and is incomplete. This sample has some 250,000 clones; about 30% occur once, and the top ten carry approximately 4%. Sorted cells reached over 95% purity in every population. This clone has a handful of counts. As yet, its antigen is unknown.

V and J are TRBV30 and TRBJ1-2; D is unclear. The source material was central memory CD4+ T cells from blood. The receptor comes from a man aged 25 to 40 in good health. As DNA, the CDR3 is TGTGCCTGGAGTGTACGTGCAGGCAAGCACACCTTC. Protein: CAWSVRAGKHTF.